The subject of this entry is one T cell receptor (beta chain). Its cognate antigen has yet to be identified. No much larger clonotype is one base removed from it; base qualities were not supplied. The trial excluded patients who had a history of autoimmune disease or were on systemic immunosuppression. Peripheral blood for TCR sequencing was drawn from every dose cohort at baseline, at cycle 4 day 1 and at cycle 7 day 1. The samples were drawn from a first-in-human, open-label, multicenter phase I dose-escalation trial of ivuxolimab. Adults with locally advanced or metastatic melanoma, renal cell carcinoma, hepatocellular carcinoma or head and neck squamous cell carcinoma were enrolled in the trial. Before TCR sequencing, CD4+ T cells and CD8+ T cells were sorted from peripheral blood as separate populations. The data originate from a study of OX40 agonist ivuxolimab in advanced cancers. About the full investigation: Ivuxolimab, which targeted the costimulatory receptor OX40 (CD134), was an agonistic, fully human IgG2 monoclonal antibody. The paper covers the monotherapy dose-escalation part of the phase I ivuxolimab trial, which included N ≈ 52 patients. Intravenous ivuxolimab was administered to patients every 2 weeks at six dose levels: 0.01, 0.1, 0.3, 1.5, 3 and 10 mg/kg. Patients were allowed to have had prior anti-PD-1, anti-PD-L1 or anti-CTLA-4 therapy, and less than 45% of the dose-escalation patients had previously received checkpoint inhibitors. Among the 50 to 55 dose-escalation patients, some 19 had hepatocellular carcinoma, approximately 15 melanoma, 9 renal cell carcinoma and 9 head and neck cancer. The point of sequencing TCRbeta in the periphery was to test whether ivuxolimab changed TCR sequence diversity and drove clonal T-cell expansion. Partial responses occurred in three dose-escalation patients: two with cutaneous melanoma and one with hepatocellular carcinoma. The dose-escalation cohort was roughly 83% male with a mean age of roughly 62 years, ranging from roughly 23 to 79.

To sequence the TCRbeta CDR3 region, genomic DNA was isolated from the sorted cells. TCRbeta CDR3 regions were sequenced using the immunoSEQ Assay. TCRdb took over this immuneACCESS table, retaining in-frame rearrangements with V and J assigned. Such tables are incomplete; in checked studies, under half of the missing clones stem from an unresolved V gene, and the remainder is unexplained. The sample contains about 70,000 clones, roughly 90% of them found a single time. Less than 10% of the sample comes from the top ten. The paper as a whole reports these results and caveats: At doses of 0.1 to 3.0 mg/kg, clonal expansion of both CD4+ and CD8+ T cells in blood was seen between baseline and week 6. In the 0.1-3.0 mg/kg groups, partial responders had among the lowest normalized peripheral clonal expansion, particularly in CD8+ T cells. Low levels of normalized T-cell clonal expansion were also seen in some patients who did not respond. Antigen specificity was not determined for the clonally expanded peripheral T cells. After ivuxolimab, expanded clones were on average more numerous among CD8+ T cells than among CD4+ T cells.

This specimen consisted of CD4+ or CD8+ T cells sorted from blood, obtained in a trial of the OX40 agonist ivuxolimab. The origin of this receptor is an adult with an advanced solid tumor such as melanoma, head and neck, liver or kidney cancer.

The DNA sequence follows: TGTGCCAGCAGCGTAACAGGGGGCGGAGATAATGAAAAACTGTTTTTT. It encodes CASSVTGGGDNEKLFF. This receptor chain uses TRBV9 and TRBJ1-4, with TRBD1 identical over 9 junction bases. For CDR1 and CDR2, the germline V gene lists SGDLS and YYNGEE. The CDR3 starts with the cysteine, ends with the phenylalanine, and has 16 residues. Only the CDR3 part of the read is kept: 48 bases, read in frame from the first base. The V end gives up 1 base and the J end 4 bases, leaving 5 bases in the junction not matched to a gene.